A single sample gave rise to the 21 T cell receptor beta chains below, sequenced in a study of cytomegalovirus exposure and HLA in healthy donors. Libraries were prepared by immunoSEQ multiplex PCR; TCRdb keeps only in-frame clonotypes and omits some of them. The sample comprises about 84,000 clones, more than 75% of which are singletons, and roughly 2.1% rests with the top ten. The sample comprised PBMCs. These receptors all stem from a man aged 30 to 39 in good health and CMV-seronegative.

The J gene is TRBJ2-7, the V gene TRBV7-9, with D possibly matching TRBD1 (5 bases). Per the germline V gene, CDR1 is SEHNR and CDR2 is FQNEAQ (reference sequence). The CDR3 has 14 amino acids. V was clipped by 1 base and J by 3 bases, with 10 bases between them. As DNA, the CDR3 is TGTGCCAGCAGCTTAGTAGGGGTTGTCTACGAGCAGTACTTC. Translated, it gives CASSLVGVVYEQYF.

The rearrangement joins TRBV5-1 to TRBJ2-3; the D is unclear. With 5 bases removed from V and 0 bases from J, the gap between germline ends came to 16 bases. This CDR3 spans 16 amino acids. CDR1 SGHRS and CDR2 YFSETQ come from the germline V gene. DNA of the CDR3: TGCGCCAGCAGAAGACTCGCCTCCTCTAGCACAGATACGCAGTATTTT. It codes for CASRRLASSSTDTQYF.

The genes are TRBV29-1 and TRBJ1-1; 8 nucleotides align to TRBD1. In germline, CDR1 is SQVTM, CDR2 ANQGSEA. The CDR3 spans 16 residues. V trimming: 6 bases; J trimming: 4 bases; junction bases outside the gene matches: 16. The CDR3 sequence: CSVKGQVGREGTEAFF. CDR3 in DNA: TGCAGCGTCAAGGGACAGGTAGGGAGGGAGGGCACTGAAGCTTTCTTT.

V is TRBV23-1 and J is TRBJ1-1; a weak D match, TRBD1 (5 bases). TRBV23-1 falls under the ORF class, with uncertain function. Trimming stripped 0 bases from V and 1 base from J, with 18 bases between. This CDR3 has 18 amino acids. The CDR3 loop is CASSQSMGRGMGNTEAFF. Here the CDR3 DNA reads TGCGCCAGCAGTCAATCGATGGGAAGGGGAATGGGGAACACTGAAGCTTTCTTT.

The V gene is TRBV11-1, the J gene TRBJ2-3; D gene ambiguous. This CDR3 region has 16 residues. V was shortened by 5 bases and J by 6 bases, with 21 bases between the two germline ends. From germline, CDR1 is SGHAT and CDR2 FQDESV (reference sequence). The CDR3 here is CASSLPPSDALDTQYF. The DNA of the CDR3 is TGTGCCAGCAGCCTCCCCCCCAGCGATGCTCTTGATACGCAGTATTTT.

For this clone: A read error may produce the germline difference seen at one junction end. This chain links TRBV7-7 with TRBJ2-1; D gene unclear. CDR3 length: 13 amino acids. Germline CDR1 SSHAT, CDR2 FNYEAQ (reference sequence). The chain's CDR3 is CASSLEIGQIPVF. For the CDR3, the DNA is TGTGCTAGCAGCTTAGAAATTGGGCAAATTCCCGTCTTC.

CDR3 bases: TGCGCCAGCAGCTCAGAACAGGCAAATAATTCACCCCTCCACTTT. Translating gives CASSSEQANNSPLHF. The chain couples TRBV5-1 to TRBJ1-6, with a possible D match to TRBD1 (5 bases). Trimming pared 3 bases from V and 5 bases from J, leaving 12 bases between. Germline V lookup: CDR1 SGHRS, CDR2 YFSETQ. The CDR3 spans 15 residues.

This clone was seen once. This chain joins TRBV18 and TRBJ1-2; D is possibly TRBD1 (6 bases). The CDR3 runs to 18 residues. V was shortened by 3 bases and J by 5 bases, with 25 bases between the two germline ends. The germline V gene has CDR1 KGHSH and CDR2 LQKENI. The CDR3 here is CASSPAGGTRGGLYGYTF. CDR3 bases: TGTGCCAGCTCACCCGCCGGTGGCACAAGGGGGGGCCTATATGGCTACACCTTC.

The chain has TRBV6-5 and TRBJ2-7; maybe TRBD2 (7 bases). Per germline, CDR1 MNHEY and CDR2 SVGAGI. The CDR3 is 15 residues long. V lost 0 bases and J lost 7, with 16 bases in between. The CDR3 coding sequence is TGTGCCAGCAGTTACTCAGGTGGCAGGGGAGGGGAGCAGTACTTC. This codes for CASSYSGGRGGEQYF.

V is TRBV7-2 and J is TRBJ2-3, with 14 bases fitting TRBD2. Trimming at V came to 5 bases and at J to 4 bases, leaving 5 bases not matched to a gene. This CDR3 spans 16 amino acids. Germline CDR1 and CDR2: SGHTA and FQGNSA. This CDR3 is CASSPRLAGGPDTQYF. CDR3 DNA sequence: TGTGCCAGCAGCCCCAGACTAGCGGGAGGGCCAGATACGCAGTATTTT.

CDR3 in DNA: TGTGCCAGCAGTTTTTCGTCCGACAGCCCCTATGGCTACACCTTC. It encodes CASSFSSDSPYGYTF. V and J are TRBV27 and TRBJ1-2, with D possibly matching TRBD1 (5 bases). This CDR3 spans 15 amino acids. V lost 3 bases and J 4 bases, leaving 15 bases between the germline ends. Germline V gene lookup returns CDR1 MNHEY and CDR2 SMNVEV (reference sequence).

This sequence joins TRBV5-1 and TRBJ1-3; D is undetermined. The CDR3 runs to 18 residues. Germline V gene lookup returns CDR1 SGHRS and CDR2 YFSETQ. Deletions cut 0 bases from V and 0 bases from J, with 16 bases between. The CDR3 protein is CASSLGIVGGSSGNTIYF. The CDR3 DNA is TGCGCCAGCAGCTTGGGAATTGTCGGCGGATCCTCTGGAAACACCATATATTTT.

The genes are TRBV27 and TRBJ2-1; weak D call: TRBD1 (5 bases). Germline CDR1 and CDR2: MNHEY and SMNVEV (reference sequence). Trimming stripped 2 bases from V and 5 bases from J, with 16 bases between. The CDR3 is 16 amino acids. The CDR3 DNA is TGTGCCAGCAGTTTACCGACCAGAGACAGCAACAATGAGCAGTTCTTC. This codes for CASSLPTRDSNNEQFF.

The rearrangement joins TRBV5-1 to TRBJ2-5; D is unclear. The CDR3 sequence is 13 residues long. The V and J ends lost 4 bases and 5 bases respectively, with 12 bases between them. CDR1 and CDR2 (germline): SGHRS, YFSETQ. This chain's CDR3 is CASSPRPAETQYF. DNA of the CDR3: TGCGCCAGCAGCCCTAGGCCCGCGGAGACCCAGTACTTC.

The chain recombines TRBV6-1 with TRBJ1-2; weak D call: TRBD1 (6 bases). Trimming left V 3 bases short and J 8 bases short, with 22 bases between. The CDR3 sequence is 16 residues long. Germline V lookup: CDR1 MNHNS, CDR2 SASEGT. For the CDR3, the DNA is TGTGCCAGCAGTGATCTACTTACGGGACACCGGGGAGGCTACACCTTC. Its protein product is CASSDLLTGHRGGYTF.

The CDR3 loop reads CASSPTGGSYNEQFF. The CDR3 DNA is TGTGCCAGTAGTCCCACAGGGGGCTCCTACAATGAGCAGTTCTTC. The V gene is TRBV19, the J gene TRBJ2-1; 8 nucleotides line up with TRBD1. The ends lost 5 bases at V and 0 bases at J; junction bases unmatched: 3. This CDR3 contains 15 residues. CDR1 is LNHDA, CDR2 SQIVND, per germline (reference sequence).

The genes are TRBV11-2 and TRBJ2-3; TRBD2 agrees at 9 bases. The CDR3 totals 19 residues. Trimming removed 5 bases from V and 2 bases from J; junction bases left unmatched: 17. Germline loops: CDR1 SGHAT, CDR2 FQNNGV. As DNA, the CDR3 is TGTGCCAGCAGCCCGTATCGTGGGCTAGCGGGAAAAATCACAGATACGCAGTATTTT. It yields the protein CASSPYRGLAGKITDTQYF.

The V call is TRBV6-4, the J call TRBJ1-1; possible D gene TRBD1, 5 bases. The germline V and J ends were trimmed by 6 bases and 6 bases, with 20 bases remaining between them. Germline assignment: CDR1 MRHNA and CDR2 SNTAGT. CDR3 length: 15 residues. The CDR3 loop reads CASRPSVLGRAEAFF. The CDR3 region has the DNA TGTGCCAGCAGGCCTAGCGTCCTGGGGCGCGCTGAAGCTTTCTTT.

The rearrangement uses TRBV4-2 and TRBJ2-1; 11 bases are shared with TRBD2. CDR3 length: 16 residues. The germline CDR1 and CDR2 sequences are LGHNA and YNFKEQ. Trimming cost V 0 bases and J 7 bases; bases outside gene matches: 5. The chain's CDR3 is CASSQDLLAGENEQFF. The CDR3 DNA is TGTGCCAGCAGCCAAGATTTACTAGCGGGAGAAAATGAGCAGTTCTTC.

CDR3 sequence reads: CSGGTVYEQYF. CDR3 sequence (DNA): TGCAGTGGGGGGACAGTCTACGAGCAGTACTTC. The chain uses TRBV20-1 and TRBJ2-7, with 7 bases lining up with TRBD1. The trim removed 7 bases at V and 3 bases at J, leaving 3 bases unmatched. This CDR3 contains 11 residues. Germline V gives CDR1 DFQATT, CDR2 SNEGSKA (reference sequence).

The chain has TRBV5-1 and TRBJ2-5, with 9 bases lining up with TRBD1. Trimming took 4 bases from V and 3 from J; bases not matched to a gene: 4. This CDR3 region has 14 residues. Germline values: CDR1 SGHRS, CDR2 YFSETQ. The CDR3 spells CASSVGTGKETQYF. CDR3 in DNA: TGCGCCAGCAGCGTCGGGACAGGGAAAGAGACCCAGTACTTC.